Listed below are T cell receptor beta chains from one sample, sequenced in a study of cytotoxic CD8 clonotypes in ibrutinib-treated CLL. The data were produced by immunoSEQ multiplex PCR, yet TCRdb's version contains in-frame clones alone and is incomplete. The sample lists approximately 340,000 clones; roughly 67% were seen once. The sample was PBMCs, taken after 36 months of ibrutinib treatment. These receptors were collected from a human donor with chronic lymphocytic leukemia. Each CDR3 is given with its conserved first and last residue. D genes are given only for firm matches. The size of a clone is reported for some rows only, either as once, few or many, or as a class for expanded clones.

clone size	V gene	D gene	J gene	CDR3 protein	CDR3 DNA
.	TRBV10-2	.	TRBJ2-2	CASRQLRDTGELFF	TGCGCCAGCAGGCAACTAAGGGACACCGGGGAGCTGTTTTTT
few	TRBV9	TRBD2	TRBJ2-7	CASGRLAGSYEQYF	TGTGCCAGCGGGAGGCTAGCGGGATCCTACGAGCAGTACTTC
.	TRBV10-3	TRBD2	TRBJ2-3	CAISEYPTSGDTQYF	TGTGCCATCAGTGAGTACCCGACTAGCGGGGATACGCAGTATTTT
.	TRBV7-9	TRBD1	TRBJ1-4	CASSQTGMGTTNEKLFF	TGTGCCAGCAGCCAGACAGGGATGGGGACAACTAATGAAAAACTGTTTTTT
.	TRBV7-2	.	TRBJ1-5	CASSLFGPTGNQPQHF	TGTGCCAGCAGCTTATTTGGCCCTACGGGGAATCAGCCCCAGCATTTT
.	TRBV7-9	TRBD1	TRBJ2-1	CASSQQGGHNEQFF	TGTGCCAGCAGCCAACAGGGGGGACACAATGAGCAGTTCTTC
.	TRBV4-1	.	TRBJ2-5	CASSQDPSWAGAQYF	TGCGCCAGCAGCCAAGACCCTAGCTGGGCCGGGGCCCAGTACTTC
.	TRBV9	.	TRBJ2-7	CASSVGQGPLEQYF	TGTGCCAGCAGCGTAGGGCAGGGCCCATTAGAGCAGTACTTC
.	TRBV5-1	.	TRBJ2-3	CASSLDGYGADTQYF	TGCGCCAGCAGCTTGGATGGGTACGGCGCAGATACGCAGTATTTT
.	TRBV4-1	TRBD2	TRBJ2-3	CASSQFHGGLAGTDTQYF	TGCGCCAGCAGCCAATTCCACGGCGGACTAGCGGGCACAGATACGCAGTATTTT
.	TRBV15	TRBD1	TRBJ2-5	CATSGTGTKTQYF	TGTGCCACCAGCGGGACAGGGACGAAGACCCAGTACTTC
.	TRBV6-4	.	TRBJ1-2	CATRQTGDYGYTF	TGTGCCACTCGCCAGACGGGGGACTATGGCTACACCTTC
.	TRBV10-2	.	TRBJ2-7	CASSEWGSPEYYEQYF	TGCGCCAGCAGTGAGTGGGGCTCTCCCGAATACTACGAGCAGTACTTC
few	TRBV11-2	.	TRBJ2-7	CASSLVGGNYEQYF	TGTGCCAGCAGCTTAGTGGGGGGCAACTACGAGCAGTACTTC
.	TRBV20-1	.	TRBJ2-3	CSAGTDTQYF	TGCAGTGCTGGCACAGATACGCAGTATTTT
.	TRBV7-9	.	TRBJ2-7	CASSLVVGGEQYF	TGTGCCAGCAGCTTAGTTGTGGGGGGCGAGCAGTACTTC
few	TRBV10-3	.	TRBJ2-1	CAISESSGLTYNEQFF	TGTGCCATCAGTGAGTCGAGCGGGCTGACCTACAATGAGCAGTTCTTC
.	TRBV7-8	.	TRBJ2-7	CASSLVLGANYEQYF	TGTGCCAGCAGCTTAGTTCTGGGGGCAAACTACGAGCAGTACTTC
.	TRBV11-2	.	TRBJ2-5	CASSLEVGETQYF	TGTGCCAGCAGCTTAGAGGTGGGGGAGACCCAGTACTTC
.	TRBV4-3	TRBD2	TRBJ2-3	CASSQESFGTSGRMTDTQYF	TGCGCCAGCAGCCAAGAGTCTTTCGGGACTAGCGGGAGAATGACAGATACGCAGTATTTT
.	TRBV5-4	.	TRBJ2-7	CASHRFQAPYEQYF	TGTGCCAGCCACCGCTTCCAGGCCCCCTACGAGCAGTACTTC
few	TRBV7-9	TRBD2	TRBJ2-3	CASSLAPASGGASDTQYF	TGTGCCAGCAGCTTAGCACCCGCTAGCGGGGGGGCCAGTGATACGCAGTATTTT
.	TRBV27	TRBD2	TRBJ2-1	CASSTAGLHWGEQFF	TGTGCCAGCAGTACAGCGGGACTACACTGGGGTGAGCAGTTCTTC
few	TRBV19	.	TRBJ1-6	CASSGDPYSPLHF	TGTGCCAGTAGCGGGGACCCCTATTCACCCCTCCACTTT
.	TRBV25-1	.	TRBJ2-3	CASSESGVVGDTQYF	TGTGCCAGCAGTGAATCCGGGGTAGTGGGAGATACGCAGTATTTT
once	TRBV10-2	.	TRBJ1-5	CASQGGGSNQPQHF	TGCGCCAGTCAGGGAGGAGGGAGCAATCAGCCCCAGCATTTT
.	TRBV15	.	TRBJ1-2	CATSRDPWSRGNYGYTF	TGTGCCACCAGCAGAGATCCCTGGTCTAGAGGGAACTATGGCTACACCTTC
.	TRBV10-3	.	TRBJ2-7	CAISEPPADEQYF	TGTGCCATCAGTGAACCACCTGCTGACGAGCAGTACTTC
.	TRBV9	TRBD2	TRBJ2-3	CASSVSSGQGTDTQYF	TGTGCCAGCAGCGTAAGTAGCGGGCAAGGCACAGATACGCAGTATTTT
.	TRBV11-2	.	TRBJ1-2	CASSLSDRKYRYGYTF	TGTGCCAGCAGCTTATCTGACAGGAAATACCGCTATGGCTACACCTTC
few	TRBV19	TRBD2	TRBJ2-2	CASSSWTSGNTGELFF	TGTGCCAGTAGTAGCTGGACTAGCGGGAACACCGGGGAGCTGTTTTTT
.	TRBV15	.	TRBJ1-5	CATSKVGGVDQPQHF	TGTGCCACCAGCAAGGTGGGGGGAGTGGATCAGCCCCAGCATTTT
.	TRBV6-5	.	TRBJ2-7	CASSYSVLPAPYEQYF	TGTGCCAGCAGTTACTCCGTTCTTCCAGCCCCCTACGAGCAGTACTTC
.	TRBV6-5	.	TRBJ1-1	CASSTQDHTGEAFF	TGTGCCAGCAGTACCCAGGATCACACTGGTGAAGCTTTCTTT
.	TRBV6-6	TRBD2	TRBJ2-7	CASRGLAGLYEQYF	TGTGCCAGCAGGGGACTAGCGGGACTCTACGAGCAGTACTTC
.	TRBV6-1	TRBD1	TRBJ2-7	CASSGTGYEQYF	TGTGCCAGCAGTGGGACAGGGTACGAGCAGTACTTC
.	TRBV27	.	TRBJ1-5	CASSFTGWDQPQHF	TGTGCCAGCAGTTTTACAGGGTGGGATCAGCCCCAGCATTTT
.	TRBV6-6	TRBD1	TRBJ1-2	CASSSRTGDYGYTF	TGTGCCAGCAGTTCACGGACAGGAGACTATGGCTACACCTTC
.	TRBV9	.	TRBJ2-3	CASSVGGIADTQYF	TGTGCCAGCAGCGTAGGAGGGATCGCAGATACGCAGTATTTT
.	TRBV7-9	.	TRBJ2-7	CASSLMLGQNYEQYF	TGTGCCAGCAGCTTAATGCTGGGACAAAACTACGAGCAGTACTTC
.	TRBV7-3	.	TRBJ2-3	CASSSTTVIGTDTQYF	TGTGCCAGCAGCTCAACTACGGTTATTGGCACAGATACGCAGTATTTT
.	TRBV6-5	TRBD1	TRBJ2-1	CASHPGTAYNEQFF	TGTGCCAGCCACCCCGGGACAGCTTACAATGAGCAGTTCTTC
few	TRBV6-5	TRBD1	TRBJ1-1	CASRQDREEAFF	TGTGCCAGCAGGCAAGACAGGGAGGAAGCTTTCTTT